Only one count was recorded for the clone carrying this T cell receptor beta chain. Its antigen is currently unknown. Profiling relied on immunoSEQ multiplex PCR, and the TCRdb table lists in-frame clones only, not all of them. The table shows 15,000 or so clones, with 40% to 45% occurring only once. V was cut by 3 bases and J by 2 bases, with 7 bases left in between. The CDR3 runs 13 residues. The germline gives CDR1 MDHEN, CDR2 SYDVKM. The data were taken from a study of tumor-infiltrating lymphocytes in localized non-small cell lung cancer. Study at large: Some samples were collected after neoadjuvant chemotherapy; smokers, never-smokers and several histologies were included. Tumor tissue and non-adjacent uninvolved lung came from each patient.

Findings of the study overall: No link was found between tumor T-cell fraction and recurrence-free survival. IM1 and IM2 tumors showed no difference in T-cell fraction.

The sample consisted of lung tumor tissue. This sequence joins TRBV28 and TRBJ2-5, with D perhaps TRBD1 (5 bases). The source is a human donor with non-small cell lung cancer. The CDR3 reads CASSFTGQETQYF. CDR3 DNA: TGTGCCAGCAGTTTCACAGGACAAGAGACCCAGTACTTC.